This T cell receptor (beta chain) was captured in a study of spatial heterogeneity in lung cancer. Study-wide context: Consistent detection of more beta-chain than alpha-chain sequences was observed. Study observations and caveats: Ubiquitous, expanded tumor-derived TCRs were more frequently observed in blood at resection than at follow-up.

This clonotype was seen at least ten times. Its antigen is unknown. The CDR3 is 14 amino acids. V was clipped by 5 bases and J by 6 bases; unmatched bases: 4. Documented time point: sample taken at primary tumor resection. Sequencing covered unsorted whole RNA taken from tumor, nontumor lung or frozen PBMC. The library protocol tagged each TCR cDNA with a unique molecular identifier. TCRdb reprocessed the 5' RACE reads via MiXCR and lists one record per CDR3 protein. Here the sample spans more than 85,000 distinct CDR3 sequences, around 8.6% being singletons. The origin of this receptor is a male donor with early-stage non-small cell lung cancer. The sample in question was PBMCs, obtained at surgery. The chain links TRBV12-3 or TRBV12-4 to TRBJ2-7; 13 nucleotides line up with TRBD2. The CDR3 coding sequence is TGTGCCAGCAGTAAGGGACTAGCGGGAACCGAGCAGTACTTC. This gives the protein CASSKGLAGTEQYF.